The subject of this entry is one T cell receptor (beta chain). The data were taken from a study of blood T cell repertoires in COVID-19. The overall study: Samples taken during acute and convalescent COVID-19 were collected in the United States, Italy and Spain. Nucleic acid was either cDNA or gDNA, and it came from T cells, B-cell-depleted T cells, or PBMCs.

V was cut by 0 bases and J by 0 bases, with 9 bases left in between. Germline CDR1 and CDR2: MGHRA and YSYEKL. The CDR3 is 15 residues long. Source study methods: Estimates of nucleated cell counts were drawn from the amplification of reference gene primers. The data were produced by immunoSEQ multiplex PCR, yet TCRdb's version contains in-frame clones alone and is incomplete. That table gives V, J and clone size, and the DNA gave D and trimming. This sample has hundreds of thousands of clones, with around 85% found just once. V is TRBV4-1 and J is TRBJ2-7, with D maybe TRBD1 (5 bases). The sequence was collected from a man over 45 with active or convalescent COVID-19. Specimen: peripheral blood. The CDR3 here is CASSQDDSRSYEQYF. DNA of the CDR3: TGCGCCAGCAGCCAAGACGACAGTCGCTCCTACGAGCAGTACTTC.